Here is one TCR beta chain with its context. The antigen remains unidentified. Inclusion required at least two post-ART and at least one pre-ART PBMC samples. The entry originates in a study of long-term antiretroviral therapy in people with HIV. Survey-level immunoSEQ v3.0 assays were run. Only in-frame clones appear in the TCRdb table, and some are missing; sequencing was by immunoSEQ multiplex PCR. Here the sample spans about 28,000 clones, more than 70% being singletons. This CDR3 comprises 22 residues. Study-wide results and limits: Repertoires from HIV showed CDR3 length ranges narrower than those of controls. ART was followed by higher diversity that remained below transplant donor controls.

The rearrangement uses TRBV21-1 and TRBJ2-6; TRBD2, as called in the table, went unchecked against the DNA. TRBV21-1 is annotated as a pseudogene. This clonotype was sampled from a woman in her twenties or thirties with HIV. This sample comprised unsorted PBMCs, obtained 0.8 years after starting antiretroviral therapy. The CDR3 spells CASSLPDRRPRDSAPGANVLTF. The CDR3 DNA is TGTGCCAGCAGCCTGCCGGATCGAAGGCCCCGCGATTCAGCGCCGGGGGCCAACGTCCTGACTTTC.